The 5 T cell receptor beta chains below come from one sample, sequenced in a study of T cell responses to AZD1222 COVID-19 vaccine. Measured with immunoSEQ multiplex PCR; TCRdb has only the in-frame clones, and not every one. The sample records 75,000 to 90,000 clones, 75% to 95% being singletons. Here the sequenced sample was peripheral blood, taken 28 days after the second AZD1222 dose. The receptors here all came from an adult who received the AZD1222 COVID-19 vaccine.

The chain uses TRBV21-1 and TRBJ2-1; the table's TRBD2 call for D was not verified on the DNA. TRBV21-1 represents a pseudogene. The CDR3 has 20 amino acids. CDR3 coding DNA: TGTGCCAGCAGCAACCCTGGTAGGCTAGCGGGAGGAAGGTCCTACAATGAGCAGTTCTTC. Amino acid sequence: CASSNPGRLAGGRSYNEQFF.

The chain is built from TRBV4-1 and TRBJ2-1; 7 bases are shared with TRBD2. Trimming removed 4 bases from V and 2 bases from J; junction bases left unmatched: 8. The germline CDR1 and CDR2 sequences are MGHRA and YSYEKL. This CDR3 comprises 16 residues. The CDR3 DNA reads TGCGCCAGCAGCCCAGGCTACGGGGGGACCTACAATGAGCAGTTCTTC. Translated, it gives CASSPGYGGTYNEQFF.

This chain connects TRBV21-1 to TRBJ2-7; the table's D call of TRBD1 was not tested on the DNA. TRBV21-1 is a pseudogene segment. This CDR3 is 14 amino acids long. CDR3 sequence (DNA): TGTGCCAGCACCCCCCCCAGGGGTCCCTACGAGCAGTACTTC. It codes for CASTPPRGPYEQYF.

The table lists this clone with many counts. This specimen includes other DNA sequences encoding the same CDR3. CDR3 residues: CASSPGLASSTDTQYF. The CDR3 bases are TGTGCCAGCAGCCCGGGCTTAGCCTCTAGCACAGATACGCAGTATTTT. The rearrangement links TRBV9 to TRBJ2-3, with unresolved D. Trimming stripped 4 bases from V and 0 bases from J, with 15 bases between. The CDR3 sequence is 16 residues long. Per germline, CDR1 SGDLS and CDR2 YYNGEE.

CDR3 region: CASSLQKTAYNEQFF. The CDR3 region has the DNA TGTGCCAGCTCGTTACAGAAGACTGCCTACAATGAGCAGTTCTTC. The rearrangement uses TRBV18 and TRBJ2-1; no firm D call. V gave up 6 bases and J gave up 2 bases, with 14 bases separating them. From germline, CDR1 is KGHSH and CDR2 LQKENI. The CDR3 contains 15 residues.